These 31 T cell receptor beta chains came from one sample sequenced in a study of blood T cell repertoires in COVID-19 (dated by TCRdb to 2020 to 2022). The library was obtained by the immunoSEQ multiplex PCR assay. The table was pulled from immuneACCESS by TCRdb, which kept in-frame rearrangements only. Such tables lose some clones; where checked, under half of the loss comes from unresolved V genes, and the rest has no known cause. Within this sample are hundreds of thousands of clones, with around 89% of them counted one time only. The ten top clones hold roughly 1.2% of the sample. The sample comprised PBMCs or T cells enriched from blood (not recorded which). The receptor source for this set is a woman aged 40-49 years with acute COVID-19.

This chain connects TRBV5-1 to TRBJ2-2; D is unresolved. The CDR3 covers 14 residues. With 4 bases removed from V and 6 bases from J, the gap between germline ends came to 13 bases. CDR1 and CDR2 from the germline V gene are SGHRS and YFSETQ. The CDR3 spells CASSPAVRPGELFF. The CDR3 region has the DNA TGCGCCAGCAGCCCGGCGGTGAGGCCCGGGGAGCTGTTTTTT.

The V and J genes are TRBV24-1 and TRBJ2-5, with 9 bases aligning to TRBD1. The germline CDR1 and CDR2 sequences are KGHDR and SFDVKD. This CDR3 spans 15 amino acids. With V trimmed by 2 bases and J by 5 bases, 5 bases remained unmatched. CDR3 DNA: TGTGCCACCAGTGATTCGGGACAGGGTTTGGAGACCCAGTACTTC. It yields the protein CATSDSGQGLETQYF.

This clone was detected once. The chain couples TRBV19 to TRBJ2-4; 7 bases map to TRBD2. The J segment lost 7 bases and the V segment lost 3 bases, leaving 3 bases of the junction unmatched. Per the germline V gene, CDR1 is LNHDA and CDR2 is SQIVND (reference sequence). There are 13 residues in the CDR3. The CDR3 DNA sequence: TGTGCCAGTAGTATGGAGACTAGCAACATTCAGTACTTC. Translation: CASSMETSNIQYF.

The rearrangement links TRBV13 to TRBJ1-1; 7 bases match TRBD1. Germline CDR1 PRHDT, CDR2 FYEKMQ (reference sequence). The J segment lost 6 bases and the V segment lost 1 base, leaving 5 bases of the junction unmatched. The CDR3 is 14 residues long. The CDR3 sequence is CASSLALRGPEAFF. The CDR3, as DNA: TGTGCCAGCAGCTTAGCTTTAAGGGGGCCTGAAGCTTTCTTT.

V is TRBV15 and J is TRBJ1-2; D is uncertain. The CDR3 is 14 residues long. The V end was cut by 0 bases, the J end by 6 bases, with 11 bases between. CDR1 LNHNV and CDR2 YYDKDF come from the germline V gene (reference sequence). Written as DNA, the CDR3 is TGTGCCACCAGCAGAGATCTAGGCTTGGATGGCTACACCTTC. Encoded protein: CATSRDLGLDGYTF.

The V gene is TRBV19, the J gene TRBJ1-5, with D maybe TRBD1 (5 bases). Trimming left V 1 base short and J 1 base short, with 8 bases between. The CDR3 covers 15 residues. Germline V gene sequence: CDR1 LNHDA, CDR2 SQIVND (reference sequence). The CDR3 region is CASSIGGLSNQPQHF. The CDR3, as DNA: TGTGCCAGTAGTATAGGGGGCTTGAGCAATCAGCCCCAGCATTTT. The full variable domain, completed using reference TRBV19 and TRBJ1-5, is DGGITQSPKYLFRKEGQNVTLSCEQNLNHDAMYWYRQDPGQGLRLIYYSQIVNDFQKGDIAEGYSVSREKKESFPLTVTSAQKNPTAFYLCASSIGGLSNQPQHFGDGTRLSIL.

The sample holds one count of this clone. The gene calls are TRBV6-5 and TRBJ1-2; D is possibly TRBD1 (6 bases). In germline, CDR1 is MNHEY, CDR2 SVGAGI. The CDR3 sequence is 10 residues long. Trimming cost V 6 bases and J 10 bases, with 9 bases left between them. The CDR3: CASSWDTYTF. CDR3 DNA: TGTGCCAGCAGCTGGGACACCTACACCTTC.

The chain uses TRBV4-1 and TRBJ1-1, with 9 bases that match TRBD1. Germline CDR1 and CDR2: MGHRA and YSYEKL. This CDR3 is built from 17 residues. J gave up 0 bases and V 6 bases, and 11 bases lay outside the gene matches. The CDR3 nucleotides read TGCGCCAGCAGTCCGGACAGGGGCACACTCATGAACACTGAAGCTTTCTTT. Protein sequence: CASSPDRGTLMNTEAFF.

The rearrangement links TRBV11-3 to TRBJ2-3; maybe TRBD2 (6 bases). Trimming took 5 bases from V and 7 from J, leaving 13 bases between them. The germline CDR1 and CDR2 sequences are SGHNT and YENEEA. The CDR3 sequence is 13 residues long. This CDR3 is CASSPRGINTQYF. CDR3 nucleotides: TGTGCCAGCAGCCCCCGGGGGATAAATACGCAGTATTTT.

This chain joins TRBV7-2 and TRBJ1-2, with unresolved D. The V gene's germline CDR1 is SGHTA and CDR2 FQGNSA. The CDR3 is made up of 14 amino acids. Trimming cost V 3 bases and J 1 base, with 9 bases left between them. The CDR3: CASSLQNFNYGYTF. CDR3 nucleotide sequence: TGTGCCAGCAGCTTGCAAAACTTTAACTATGGCTACACCTTC.

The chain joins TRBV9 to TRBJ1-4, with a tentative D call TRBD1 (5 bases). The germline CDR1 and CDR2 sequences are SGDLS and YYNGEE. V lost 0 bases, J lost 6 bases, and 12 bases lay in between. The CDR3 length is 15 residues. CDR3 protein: CASSVAGGIHEKLFF. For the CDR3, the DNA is TGTGCCAGCAGCGTAGCTGGGGGGATACATGAAAAACTGTTTTTT.

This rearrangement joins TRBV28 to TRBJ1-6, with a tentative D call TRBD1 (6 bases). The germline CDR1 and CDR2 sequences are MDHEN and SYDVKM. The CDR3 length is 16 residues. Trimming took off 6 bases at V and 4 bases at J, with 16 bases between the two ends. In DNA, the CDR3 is TGTGCCAGCAGCTCGGGGGGCGGGAGATATAATTCACCCCTCCACTTT. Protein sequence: CASSSGGGRYNSPLHF.

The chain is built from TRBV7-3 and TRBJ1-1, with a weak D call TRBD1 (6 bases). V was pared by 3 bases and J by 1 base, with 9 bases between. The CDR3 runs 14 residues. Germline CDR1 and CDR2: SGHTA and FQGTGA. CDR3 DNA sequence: TGTGCCAGCAGCTTGGGACACCAGAACACTGAAGCTTTCTTT. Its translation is CASSLGHQNTEAFF.

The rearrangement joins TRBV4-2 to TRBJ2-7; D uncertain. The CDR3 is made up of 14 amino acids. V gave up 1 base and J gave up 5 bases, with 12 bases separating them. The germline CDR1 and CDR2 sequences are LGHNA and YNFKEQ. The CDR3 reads CASSQGSVGHEQYF. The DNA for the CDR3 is TGTGCCAGCAGCCAAGGCAGCGTAGGCCACGAGCAGTACTTC.

Written as DNA, the CDR3 is TGTGCCAGCAGTACAGGGGGTCTCGGGGAGCTGTTTTTT. Translating gives CASSTGGLGELFF. The V call is TRBV12-3 or TRBV12-4, the J call TRBJ2-2; 8 nucleotides agree with TRBD1. Trimming took 5 bases from V and 7 from J; bases not matched to a gene: 3. The length of the CDR3 is 13 residues.

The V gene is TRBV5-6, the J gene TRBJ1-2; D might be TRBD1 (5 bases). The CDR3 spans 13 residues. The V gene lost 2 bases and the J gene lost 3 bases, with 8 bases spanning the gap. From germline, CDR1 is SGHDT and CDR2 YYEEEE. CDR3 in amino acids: CASSFPGYYGYTF. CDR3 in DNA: TGTGCCAGCAGCTTCCCAGGGTACTATGGCTACACCTTC.

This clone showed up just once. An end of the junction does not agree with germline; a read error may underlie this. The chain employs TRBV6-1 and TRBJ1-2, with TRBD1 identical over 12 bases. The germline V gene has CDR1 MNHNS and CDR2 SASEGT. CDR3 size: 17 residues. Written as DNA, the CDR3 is TGTGCCAGCAGCGAAGGGACAGGGGGCGCTCGTATCGATGGCTACACCTTC. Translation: CASSEGTGGARIDGYTF.

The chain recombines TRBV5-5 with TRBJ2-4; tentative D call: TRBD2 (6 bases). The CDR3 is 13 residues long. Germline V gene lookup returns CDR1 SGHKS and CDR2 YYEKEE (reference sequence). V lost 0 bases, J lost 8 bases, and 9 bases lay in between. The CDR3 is CASSLGREDIQYF. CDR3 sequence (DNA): TGTGCCAGCAGCTTGGGTAGGGAGGACATTCAGTACTTC.

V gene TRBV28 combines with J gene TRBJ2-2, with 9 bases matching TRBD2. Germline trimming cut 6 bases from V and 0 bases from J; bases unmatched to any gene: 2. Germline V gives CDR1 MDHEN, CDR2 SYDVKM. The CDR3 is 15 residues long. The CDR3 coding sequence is TGTGCCAGCAGAGGACTAGCGTCGAACACCGGGGAGCTGTTTTTT. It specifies CASRGLASNTGELFF.

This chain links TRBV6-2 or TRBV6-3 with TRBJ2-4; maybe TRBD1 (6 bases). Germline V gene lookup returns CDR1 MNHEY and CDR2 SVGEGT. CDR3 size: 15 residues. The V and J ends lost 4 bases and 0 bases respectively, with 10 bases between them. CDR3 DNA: TGTGCCAGCAGTTTCGGACAGCTAGCCAAAAACATTCAGTACTTC. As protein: CASSFGQLAKNIQYF.

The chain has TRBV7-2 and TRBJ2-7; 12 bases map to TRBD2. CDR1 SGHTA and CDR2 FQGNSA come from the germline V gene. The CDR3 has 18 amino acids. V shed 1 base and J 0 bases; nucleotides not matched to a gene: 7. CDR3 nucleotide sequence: TGTGCCAGCAGCTTAGGGTCTAGCGGGAGGGGAAGCTCCTACGAGCAGTACGTC. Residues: CASSLGSSGRGSSYEQYV.

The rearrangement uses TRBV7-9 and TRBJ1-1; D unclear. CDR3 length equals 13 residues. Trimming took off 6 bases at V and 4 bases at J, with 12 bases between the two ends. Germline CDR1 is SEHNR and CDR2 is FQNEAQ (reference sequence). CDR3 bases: TGTGCCAGCAGTGCCCGGGGTGGCACTGAAGCTTTCTTT. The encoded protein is CASSARGGTEAFF.

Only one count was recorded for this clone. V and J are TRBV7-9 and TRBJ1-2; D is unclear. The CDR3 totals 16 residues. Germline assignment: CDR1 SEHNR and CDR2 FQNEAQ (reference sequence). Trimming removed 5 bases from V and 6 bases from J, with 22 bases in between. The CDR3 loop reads CASSPKSGKWRHGYTF. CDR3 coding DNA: TGTGCCAGCAGCCCAAAGTCTGGGAAATGGAGGCATGGCTACACCTTC.

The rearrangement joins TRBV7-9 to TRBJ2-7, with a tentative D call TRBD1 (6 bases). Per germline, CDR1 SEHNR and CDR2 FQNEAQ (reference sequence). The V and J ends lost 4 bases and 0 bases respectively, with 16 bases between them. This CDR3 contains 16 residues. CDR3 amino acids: CASSSPPRGSSYEQYF. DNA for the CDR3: TGTGCCAGCAGCTCCCCCCCGAGGGGGTCCTCCTACGAGCAGTACTTC. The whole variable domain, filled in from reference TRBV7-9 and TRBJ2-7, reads DTGVSQNPRHKITKRGQNVTFRCDPISEHNRLYWYRQTLGQGPEFLTYFQNEAQLEKSRLLSDRFSAERPKGSFSTLEIQRTEQGDSAMYLCASSSPPRGSSYEQYFGPGTRLTVT.

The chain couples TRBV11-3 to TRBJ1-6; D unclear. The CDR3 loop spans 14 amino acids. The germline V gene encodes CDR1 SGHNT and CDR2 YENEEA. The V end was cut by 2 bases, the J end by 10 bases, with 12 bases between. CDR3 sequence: CASSLFGGGSPLHF. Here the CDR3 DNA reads TGTGCCAGCAGCTTATTCGGAGGCGGATCACCCCTCCACTTT.

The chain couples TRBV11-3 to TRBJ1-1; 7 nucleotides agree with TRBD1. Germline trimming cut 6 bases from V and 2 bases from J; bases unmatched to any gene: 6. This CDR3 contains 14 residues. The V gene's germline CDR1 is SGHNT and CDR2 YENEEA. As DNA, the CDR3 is TGTGCCAGCAGAAGGACAGGCTCAAACACTGAAGCTTTCTTT. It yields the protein CASRRTGSNTEAFF.

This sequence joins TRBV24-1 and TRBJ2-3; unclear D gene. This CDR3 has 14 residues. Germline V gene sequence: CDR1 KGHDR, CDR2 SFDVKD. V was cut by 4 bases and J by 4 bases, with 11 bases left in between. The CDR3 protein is CATSDLNRADTQYF. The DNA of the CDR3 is TGTGCCACCAGTGACCTCAATAGAGCAGATACGCAGTATTTT.

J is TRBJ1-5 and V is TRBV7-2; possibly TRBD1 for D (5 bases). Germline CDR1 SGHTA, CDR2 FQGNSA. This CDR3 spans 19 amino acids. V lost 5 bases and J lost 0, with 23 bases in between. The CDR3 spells CASSPRRDPAPYSNQPQHF. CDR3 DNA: TGTGCCAGCAGCCCTCGGCGGGACCCGGCCCCTTATAGCAATCAGCCCCAGCATTTT. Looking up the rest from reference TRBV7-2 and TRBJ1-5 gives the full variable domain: GAGVSQSPSNKVTEKGKDVELRCDPISGHTALYWYRQSLGQGLEFLIYFQGNSAPDKSGLPSDRFSAERTGGSVSTLTIQRTQQEDSAVYLCASSPRRDPAPYSNQPQHFGDGTRLSIL.

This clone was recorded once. The CDR3 sequence is CASSSLSTSGEQYF. In DNA form, the CDR3 reads TGCGCCAGCAGCTCACTCTCGACTAGCGGCGAGCAGTACTTC. V gene TRBV5-1 combines with J gene TRBJ2-7; 9 positions match TRBD2. Looked up from germline, CDR1 is SGHRS and CDR2 is YFSETQ. Losses at the gene ends were 3 bases for V and 6 bases for J; bases not matched to a gene: 7. This CDR3 has 14 residues.

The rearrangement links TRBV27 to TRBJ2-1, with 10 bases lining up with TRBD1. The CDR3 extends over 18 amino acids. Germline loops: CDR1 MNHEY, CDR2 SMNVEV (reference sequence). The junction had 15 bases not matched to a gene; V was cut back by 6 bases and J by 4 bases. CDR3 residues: CASSPSARGTGDYNEQFF. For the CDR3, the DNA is TGTGCCAGCAGCCCATCCGCGAGGGGGACAGGGGATTACAATGAGCAGTTCTTC.

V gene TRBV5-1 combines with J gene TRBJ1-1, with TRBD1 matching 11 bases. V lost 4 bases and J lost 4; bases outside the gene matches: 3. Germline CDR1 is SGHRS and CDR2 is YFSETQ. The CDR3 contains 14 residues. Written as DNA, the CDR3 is TGCGCCAGCAGCCAGGGGACAGGGGGCACTGAAGCTTTCTTT. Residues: CASSQGTGGTEAFF.